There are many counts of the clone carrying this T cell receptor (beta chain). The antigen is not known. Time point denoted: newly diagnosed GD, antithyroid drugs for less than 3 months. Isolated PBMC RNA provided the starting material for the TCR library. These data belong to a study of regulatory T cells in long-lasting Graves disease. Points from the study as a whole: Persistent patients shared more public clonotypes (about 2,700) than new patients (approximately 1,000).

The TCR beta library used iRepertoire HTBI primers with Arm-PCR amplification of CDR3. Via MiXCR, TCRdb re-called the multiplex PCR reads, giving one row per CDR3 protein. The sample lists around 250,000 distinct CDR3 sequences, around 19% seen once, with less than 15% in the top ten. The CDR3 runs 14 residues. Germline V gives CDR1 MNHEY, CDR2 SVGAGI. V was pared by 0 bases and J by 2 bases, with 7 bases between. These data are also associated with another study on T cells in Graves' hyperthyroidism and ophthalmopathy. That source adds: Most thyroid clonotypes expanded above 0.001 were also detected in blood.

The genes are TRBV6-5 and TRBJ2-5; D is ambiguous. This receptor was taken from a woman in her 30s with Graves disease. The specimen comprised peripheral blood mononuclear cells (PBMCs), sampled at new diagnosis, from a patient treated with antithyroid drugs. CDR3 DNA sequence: TGTGCCAGCAGTTACTCGGGCTCACAAGAGACCCAGTACTTC. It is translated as CASSYSGSQETQYF.